This T cell receptor (beta chain) was sequenced during a study of neurological immune-mediated disorders. The sorted libraries drew on approximately 1 million T cells that were CD4+ or CD8+. This clonotype was seen at least ten times. CDR3 length equals 15 residues. Germline V gene sequence: CDR1 MDHEN, CDR2 SYDVKM. Trimming shortened V by 4 bases and J by 2 bases, and 13 bases separated the two germline ends. The cDNA came from 5'RACE, which used 10-nucleotide random UMIs. TCRdb re-analysed the 5' RACE reads in MiXCR, keeping a single row per CDR3 protein. The table has roughly 39,000 distinct CDR3 sequences, just under 7.5% seen once; the top ten hold roughly 5.6%.

The receptor was isolated from a man between 50 and 59 years old in good health. This chain links TRBV28 with TRBJ2-3, with D perhaps matching TRBD1 (6 bases). Specimen: CD4+ T cells from blood. The CDR3 region is CASSSGQGPTDTQYF. The CDR3 DNA is TGTGCCAGCAGTTCCGGTCAGGGGCCCACAGATACGCAGTATTTT.